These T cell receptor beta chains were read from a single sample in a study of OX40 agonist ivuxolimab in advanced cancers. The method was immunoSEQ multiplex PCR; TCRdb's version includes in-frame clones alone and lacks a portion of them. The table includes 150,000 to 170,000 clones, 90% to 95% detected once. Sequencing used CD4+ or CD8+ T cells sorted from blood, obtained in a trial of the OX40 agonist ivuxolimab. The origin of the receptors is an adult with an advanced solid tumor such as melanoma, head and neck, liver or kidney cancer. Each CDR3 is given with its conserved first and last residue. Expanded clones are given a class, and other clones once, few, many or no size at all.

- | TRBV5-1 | CASSSRDKIYEQYF
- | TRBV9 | CASSVGPSGTNEKLFF
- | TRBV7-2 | CASSLGTASYEQYF
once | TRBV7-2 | CASSLRPGQDDQPQHF
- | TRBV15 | CATSRGQGAADTQYF
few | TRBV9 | CASSGNLGEGQPQHF
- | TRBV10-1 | CASSRGGLNEKLFF
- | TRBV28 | CASSHTGTGEAEQYF
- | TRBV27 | CASRTGRELDTQYF
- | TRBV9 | CASSVAASGGRETQYF
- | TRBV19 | CASSPRDRTIGPQHF
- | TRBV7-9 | CASSGLYEGNEQFF
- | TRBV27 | CASSLMSVGSYEQYF
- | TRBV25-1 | CASSEGGGYGYTF
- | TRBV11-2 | CASSLAISGQASFYEQYF
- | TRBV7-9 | CASSLTWKDNQETQYF
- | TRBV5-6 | CASSRDRGTEAFF
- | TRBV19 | CASSLDRGGNYGYTF
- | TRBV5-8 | CASSDRTTEAFF
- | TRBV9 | CASSEGHGGNQPQHF
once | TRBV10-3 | CAISENPNTEAFF
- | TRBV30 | CAWSVRLARSPSTDTQYF
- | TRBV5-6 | CASSLLGPLSGGDGNEQFF